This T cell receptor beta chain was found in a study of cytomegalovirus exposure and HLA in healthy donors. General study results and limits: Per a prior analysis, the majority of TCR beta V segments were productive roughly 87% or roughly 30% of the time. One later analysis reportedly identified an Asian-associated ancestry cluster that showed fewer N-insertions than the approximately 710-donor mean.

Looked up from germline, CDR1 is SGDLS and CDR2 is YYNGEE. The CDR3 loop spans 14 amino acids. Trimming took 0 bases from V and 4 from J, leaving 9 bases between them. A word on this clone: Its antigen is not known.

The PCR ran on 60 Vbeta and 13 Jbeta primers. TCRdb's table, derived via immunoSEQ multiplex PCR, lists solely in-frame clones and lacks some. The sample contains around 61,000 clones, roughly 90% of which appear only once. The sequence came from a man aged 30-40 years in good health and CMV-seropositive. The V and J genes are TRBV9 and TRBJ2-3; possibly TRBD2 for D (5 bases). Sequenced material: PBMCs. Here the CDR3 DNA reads TGTGCCAGCAGCGTAGCTCTGAGGGCAGATACGCAGTATTTT. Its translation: CASSVALRADTQYF.